One sample yielded the 8 T cell receptor beta chains listed below, sequenced in a study of T cell responses to AZD1222 COVID-19 vaccine. Libraries were prepared by immunoSEQ multiplex PCR; TCRdb keeps only in-frame clonotypes and omits some of them. The sample yields 100,000 or so clones, almost 85% seen once. The sample was peripheral blood, taken on day 0 of AZD1222 vaccination. These receptors all come from an adult in good health.

This chain connects TRBV25-1 to TRBJ2-7; D is possibly TRBD1 (6 bases). Trimming pared 4 bases from V and 4 bases from J, leaving 8 bases between. Germline CDR1 is MGHDK and CDR2 is SYGVNS. The CDR3 loop spans 12 amino acids. The CDR3 loop is CASSVGQYEQYF. The CDR3 region has the DNA TGTGCCAGCAGTGTGGGACAATACGAGCAGTACTTC.

The rearrangement joins TRBV5-4 to TRBJ1-1; D uncertain. CDR3 length: 14 residues. Germline lookup yields CDR1 SGHNT and CDR2 YYREEE (reference sequence). V was shortened by 4 bases and J by 1 base, with 11 bases between the two germline ends. The CDR3 here is CASSLTAGNTEAFF. The CDR3 DNA follows: TGTGCCAGCAGCCTTACCGCCGGGAACACTGAAGCTTTCTTT.

The rearrangement uses TRBV27 and TRBJ2-7, with D possibly being TRBD2 (6 bases). Per germline, CDR1 MNHEY and CDR2 SMNVEV (reference sequence). V shed 8 bases and J shed 2 bases, with 10 bases lying between them. This CDR3 is 12 amino acids long. The CDR3 DNA reads TGTGCCAGCTGGGACTCACCCTACGAGCAGTACTTC. As protein: CASWDSPYEQYF.

This chain links TRBV19 with TRBJ1-1, with D perhaps matching TRBD1 (6 bases). This CDR3 comprises 14 residues. Trimming took off 6 bases at V and 3 bases at J, with 14 bases between the two ends. Germline V gene lookup returns CDR1 LNHDA and CDR2 SQIVND (reference sequence). Here the CDR3 reads CASSTQGRDTEAFF. CDR3 bases: TGTGCCAGTAGCACACAGGGTAGGGACACTGAAGCTTTCTTT. Combining the CDR3 with reference TRBV19 and TRBJ1-1 gives the whole variable domain DGGITQSPKYLFRKEGQNVTLSCEQNLNHDAMYWYRQDPGQGLRLIYYSQIVNDFQKGDIAEGYSVSREKKESFPLTVTSAQKNPTAFYLCASSTQGRDTEAFFGQGTRLTVV.

This chain uses TRBV30 with TRBJ1-4; 7 nucleotides match TRBD1. There are 14 residues in the CDR3. Germline lookup yields CDR1 GTSNPN and CDR2 SVGIG (reference sequence). The J segment lost 8 bases and the V segment lost 2 bases, leaving 8 bases of the junction unmatched. The CDR3 nucleotides read TGTGCCTGGAGTCTTAAGGGGGCGGGGGAAAAACTGTTTTTT. This gives the protein CAWSLKGAGEKLFF.

The rearrangement links TRBV6-5 to TRBJ1-2, with TRBD1 matching 10 bases. V shed 5 bases, J shed 5 bases, and the junction held 8 bases outside the gene matches. CDR3 length equals 15 residues. CDR1 and CDR2 (germline): MNHEY, SVGAGI. The CDR3 DNA reads as TGTGCCAGCAGTCTGACCGGGACAGGGGTTTATGGCTACACCTTC. This codes for CASSLTGTGVYGYTF.

The gene calls are TRBV6-6 and TRBJ2-2; TRBD1 matches at 9 bases. J was trimmed by 5 bases and V by 5 bases; bases with no gene match: 15. The CDR3 extends over 18 amino acids. Germline-derived CDR1 and CDR2 are MNHNY and SVGAGI (reference sequence). CDR3 nucleotide sequence: TGTGCCAGCAGTCGGACATCCGGGACAGGGAGTGGAACCGGGGAGCTGTTTTTT. Translated: CASSRTSGTGSGTGELFF.

The chain carries TRBV19 and TRBJ1-4; D unclear. The CDR3 extends over 13 amino acids. CDR1 is LNHDA, CDR2 SQIVND, per germline (reference sequence). The ends were cut back, 3 bases at V and 7 bases at J, with 9 bases in the middle. The CDR3 DNA reads TGTGCCAGTAGTATGGGATCAGGTGAAAAACTGTTTTTT. Its translation is CASSMGSGEKLFF.